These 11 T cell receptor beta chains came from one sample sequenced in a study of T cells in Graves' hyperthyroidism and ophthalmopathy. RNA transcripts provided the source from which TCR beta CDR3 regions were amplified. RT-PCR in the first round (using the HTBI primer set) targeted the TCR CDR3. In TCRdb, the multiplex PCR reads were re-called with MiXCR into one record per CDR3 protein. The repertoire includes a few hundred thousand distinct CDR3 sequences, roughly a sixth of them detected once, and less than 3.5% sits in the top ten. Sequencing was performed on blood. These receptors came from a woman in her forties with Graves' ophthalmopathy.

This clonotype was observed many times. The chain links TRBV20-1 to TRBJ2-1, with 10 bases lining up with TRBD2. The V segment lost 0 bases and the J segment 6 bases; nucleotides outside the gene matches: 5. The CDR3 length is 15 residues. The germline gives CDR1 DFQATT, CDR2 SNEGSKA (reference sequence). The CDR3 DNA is TGCAGTGCTAGAGATCATCTAGCGGGAGCCAATGAGCAGTTCTTC. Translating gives CSARDHLAGANEQFF.

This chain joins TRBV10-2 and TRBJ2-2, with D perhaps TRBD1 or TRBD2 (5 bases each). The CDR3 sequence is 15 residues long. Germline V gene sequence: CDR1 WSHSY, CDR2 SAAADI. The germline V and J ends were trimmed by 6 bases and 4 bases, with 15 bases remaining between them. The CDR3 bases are TGCGCCAGCAGGAGGGACGCGGTCGGCACCGGGGAGCTGTTTTTT. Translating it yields CASRRDAVGTGELFF.

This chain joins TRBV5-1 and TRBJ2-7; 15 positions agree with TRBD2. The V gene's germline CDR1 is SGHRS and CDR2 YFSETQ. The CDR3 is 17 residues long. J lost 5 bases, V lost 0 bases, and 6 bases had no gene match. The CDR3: CASSLVGLAGGLNEQYF. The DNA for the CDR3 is TGCGCCAGCAGCTTGGTAGGACTAGCGGGAGGGCTGAACGAGCAGTACTTC.

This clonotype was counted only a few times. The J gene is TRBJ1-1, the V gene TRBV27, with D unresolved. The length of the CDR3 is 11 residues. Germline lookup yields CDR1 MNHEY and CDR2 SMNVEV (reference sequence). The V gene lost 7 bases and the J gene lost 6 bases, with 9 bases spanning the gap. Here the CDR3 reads CASTDGAEAFF. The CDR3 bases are TGTGCCAGCACCGACGGCGCTGAAGCTTTCTTT.

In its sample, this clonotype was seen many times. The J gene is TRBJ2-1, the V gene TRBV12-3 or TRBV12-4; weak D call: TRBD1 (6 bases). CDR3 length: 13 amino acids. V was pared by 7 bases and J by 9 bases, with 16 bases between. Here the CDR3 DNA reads TGTGCCAGCACCAACAGGGTAGTGGGTGAGCAGTTCTTC. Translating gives CASTNRVVGEQFF.

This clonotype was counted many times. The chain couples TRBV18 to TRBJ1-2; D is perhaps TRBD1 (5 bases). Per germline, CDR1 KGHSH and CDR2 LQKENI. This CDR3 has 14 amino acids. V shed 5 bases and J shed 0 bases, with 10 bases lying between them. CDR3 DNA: TGTGCCAGCTCAACCCTGACAGCTAACTATGGCTACACCTTC. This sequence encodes CASSTLTANYGYTF.

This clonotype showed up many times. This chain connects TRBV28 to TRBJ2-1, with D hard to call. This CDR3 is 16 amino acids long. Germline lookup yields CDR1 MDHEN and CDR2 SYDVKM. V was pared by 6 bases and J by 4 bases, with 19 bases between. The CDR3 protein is CASSTSSEVPYNEQFF. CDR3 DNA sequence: TGTGCCAGCAGCACATCTTCTGAGGTTCCTTACAATGAGCAGTTCTTC.

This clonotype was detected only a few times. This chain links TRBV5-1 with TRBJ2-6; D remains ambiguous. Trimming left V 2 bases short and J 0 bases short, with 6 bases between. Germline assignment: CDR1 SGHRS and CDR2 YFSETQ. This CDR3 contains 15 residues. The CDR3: CASSFSSSGANVLTF. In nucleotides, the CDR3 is TGCGCCAGCAGCTTCAGTAGCTCTGGGGCCAACGTCCTGACTTTC.

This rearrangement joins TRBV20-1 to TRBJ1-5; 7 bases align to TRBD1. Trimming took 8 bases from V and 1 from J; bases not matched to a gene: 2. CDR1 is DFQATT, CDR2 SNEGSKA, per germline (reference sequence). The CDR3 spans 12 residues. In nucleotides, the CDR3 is TGCAGTCCGGGACAGAGCAATCAGCCCCAGCATTTT. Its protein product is CSPGQSNQPQHF.

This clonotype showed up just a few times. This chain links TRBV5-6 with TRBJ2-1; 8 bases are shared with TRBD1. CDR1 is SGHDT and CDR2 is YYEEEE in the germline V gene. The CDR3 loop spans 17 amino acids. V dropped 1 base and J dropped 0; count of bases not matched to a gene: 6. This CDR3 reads CASSLSTGGSSYNEQFF. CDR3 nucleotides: TGTGCCAGCAGCTTGAGCACAGGGGGAAGCTCCTACAATGAGCAGTTCTTC.

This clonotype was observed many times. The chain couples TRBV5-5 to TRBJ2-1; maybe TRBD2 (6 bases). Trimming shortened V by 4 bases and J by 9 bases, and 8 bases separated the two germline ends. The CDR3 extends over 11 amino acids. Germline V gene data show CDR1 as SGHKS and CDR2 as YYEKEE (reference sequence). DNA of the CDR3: TGTGCCAGCAGCCGGGAGTTTGAGCAGTTCTTC. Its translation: CASSREFEQFF.